Below, one T cell receptor beta chain is given with its context. This sample was taken from a study of brain metastases from non-small cell lung cancer. The CDR3 has 17 amino acids. The ends lost 1 base at V and 3 bases at J; junction bases unmatched: 10. Germline V gene lookup returns CDR1 MGHRA and CDR2 YSYEKL. TCRdb keeps only in-frame clones here, not all; method: immunoSEQ multiplex PCR. The repertoire holds over 1,500 clones, with around 90% as singletons. The J gene is TRBJ2-3, the V gene TRBV4-1, with 7 bases lining up with TRBD1. This TCR was sampled from a donor aged 40 or older with non-small cell lung cancer. Material for sequencing was tissue from a brain metastasis. DNA of the CDR3: TGCGCCAGCAGCCAAGTTCTGACAGGGTGGGATACAGATACGCAGTATTTT. Its translation is CASSQVLTGWDTDTQYF.